This T cell receptor (beta chain) was documented in a study of T cell responses to AZD1222 COVID-19 vaccine. The table came from immunoSEQ multiplex PCR; TCRdb's copy has only in-frame clones and leaves some out. The data hold roughly 99,000 clones, with nearly 90% observed a single time. Pooled samples include second doses given at about 4 or 12 weeks. The receptor's source is an adult who received the AZD1222 COVID-19 vaccine. Material: peripheral blood, obtained 28 days after the second AZD1222 dose.

The CDR3 region has the DNA TGTGCCAGCAGCTTGGGAAACTCTGGAAACACCATATATTTT. The encoded protein is CASSLGNSGNTIYF. The chain uses TRBV5-4 and TRBJ1-3; D is undetermined. Trimming removed 0 bases at V and 0 bases at J, with 4 bases between. The CDR3 length is 14 residues. Germline V gives CDR1 SGHNT, CDR2 YYREEE (reference sequence).